This TCR beta chain was captured in a study of technical replicates of blood from a handful of donors. The table came from immunoSEQ multiplex PCR; TCRdb's copy has only in-frame clones and leaves some out. The sample lists over 90,000 clones, 95% seen once, with more than 0.2% in the top ten. This CDR3 contains 14 residues. CDR1 and CDR2 (germline): SGHNT, YENEEA. With 4 bases removed from V and 4 bases from J, the gap between germline ends came to 14 bases. The receptor was isolated from a human donor in good health. The rearrangement joins TRBV11-3 to TRBJ2-7; a weak D match, TRBD1 (6 bases). The sample consisted of T cells isolated from PBMCs. CDR3 nucleotide sequence: TGTGCCAGCAGCTCGAGGGACAATCTTTACGAGCAGTACTTC. Protein sequence: CASSSRDNLYEQYF.